This is a list of T cell receptor beta chains from one sample in a study of blood T cell repertoires in COVID-19. The assay was immunoSEQ multiplex PCR, and TCRdb's table has in-frame clones only and misses some. The table has under 250,000 clones, 70% to 90% seen once. Source material: peripheral blood. These receptors all come from a man in his fifties with COVID-19, enrolled during active disease. The CDR3 runs from the conserved cysteine through the conserved F or W. Fields, in order: J gene, V gene, clone size, D gene, CDR3 protein, CDR3 DNA. The D gene is left open where the match is weak. Part of the rows lack a size; the others show once, few, many or a class for expanded clones.

TRBJ1-1 | TRBV9 | NA | TRBD1 | CASSVGTGVTEAFF | TGTGCCAGCAGCGTAGGGACAGGGGTGACTGAAGCTTTCTTT
TRBJ2-7 | TRBV7-8 | NA | TRBD2 | CASMLGGSSYEQYF | TGTGCCAGCATGCTGGGCGGGAGCTCCTACGAGCAGTACTTC
TRBJ1-5 | TRBV5-6 | NA | NA | CASSLFSERRDFGRPQHF | TGTGCCAGCAGCTTGTTTAGCGAGAGACGCGACTTCGGTCGGCCCCAGCATTTT
TRBJ2-2 | TRBV2 | NA | NA | CASSGGSGSNTGELFF | TGTGCCAGCAGTGGCGGGTCCGGGTCGAACACCGGGGAGCTGTTTTTT
TRBJ1-4 | TRBV9 | NA | NA | CASSVDPVNEKLFF | TGTGCCAGCAGCGTAGATCCCGTAAATGAAAAACTGTTTTTT
TRBJ2-2 | TRBV14 | NA | TRBD2 | CASSLRSGRTGELFF | TGTGCCAGCAGCTTGCGTAGCGGGAGGACCGGGGAGCTGTTTTTT
TRBJ1-1 | TRBV11-2 | NA | NA | CASKEGHANTEAFF | TGTGCCAGCAAGGAAGGACACGCGAACACTGAAGCTTTCTTT
TRBJ1-2 | TRBV2 | few | TRBD1 | CASRGQGYGYTF | TGTGCCAGCAGGGGACAGGGCTATGGCTACACCTTC
TRBJ2-2 | TRBV7-9 | NA | NA | CASSLAAGTGELFF | TGTGCCAGCAGCTTAGCGGCGGGCACCGGGGAGCTGTTTTTT
TRBJ1-3 | TRBV7-9 | NA | NA | CASRPKAGRPAGNTIYF | TGTGCCAGCAGACCCAAAGCGGGACGGCCAGCTGGAAACACCATATATTTT
TRBJ2-1 | TRBV23-1 | NA | TRBD2 | CASSLHRGRGFF | TGCGCCAGCAGTCTCCACAGAGGGAGGGGGTTCTTC
TRBJ2-5 | TRBV30 | NA | TRBD2 | CAWSRTSGGGTQYF | TGTGCCTGGAGTCGGACTAGCGGGGGCGGGACCCAGTACTTC
TRBJ2-7 | TRBV3-1/TRBV3-2 | NA | NA | CASSQDQGEQYF | TGTGCCAGCAGCCAAGATCAGGGCGAGCAGTACTTC
TRBJ1-1 | TRBV18 | NA | NA | CASSPQEANTEAFF | TGTGCCAGCTCACCGCAGGAGGCGAACACTGAAGCTTTCTTT
TRBJ1-5 | TRBV7-8 | NA | TRBD1 | CASSSTGWNNQPQHF | TGTGCCAGCAGCTCGACAGGGTGGAACAATCAGCCCCAGCATTTT
TRBJ1-1 | TRBV11-2 | NA | TRBD1 | CASSSGQGRAEAFF | TGTGCCAGCAGCTCGGGACAGGGCAGAGCTGAAGCTTTCTTT
TRBJ2-7 | TRBV28 | NA | TRBD1 | CASSVLGQFTSYEQYF | TGTGCCAGCAGTGTCCTGGGACAGTTTACTTCCTACGAGCAGTACTTC
TRBJ1-2 | TRBV5-4 | NA | TRBD1 | CASRNRGINYGYTF | TGTGCCAGCAGAAACAGGGGAATTAACTATGGCTACACCTTC
TRBJ1-5 | TRBV6-1 | NA | TRBD1 | CASSEGGRGVSNQPQHF | TGTGCCAGCAGTGAAGGTGGCAGGGGGGTTAGCAATCAGCCCCAGCATTTT
TRBJ1-5 | TRBV18 | NA | NA | CASSPYRYGQPQHF | TGTGCCAGCTCACCATACAGATACGGTCAGCCCCAGCATTTT
TRBJ1-5 | TRBV28 | NA | TRBD1 | CASSLTRQGMDNQPQHF | TGTGCCAGCAGTTTAACCCGACAGGGGATGGACAATCAGCCCCAGCATTTT
TRBJ2-2 | TRBV2 | NA | NA | CASSEARTGTGELFF | TGTGCCAGCAGTGAAGCTCGGACTGGGACCGGGGAGCTGTTTTTT
TRBJ1-2 | TRBV10-3 | NA | TRBD1 | CAISDGRGPNYGYTF | TGTGCCATCAGTGATGGCAGGGGGCCTAACTATGGCTACACCTTC
TRBJ1-2 | TRBV11-2 | NA | NA | CASSLGLWSGGYTF | TGTGCCAGCAGCTTAGGTTTGTGGTCGGGTGGCTACACCTTC
TRBJ2-7 | TRBV3-1/TRBV3-2 | NA | TRBD1 | CASSHYRTGVDEQYF | TGTGCCAGCAGCCACTACAGGACAGGGGTGGACGAGCAGTACTTC
TRBJ1-2 | TRBV10-3 | NA | NA | CAISEARQGLDGYTF | TGTGCCATCAGTGAAGCTCGTCAGGGGTTGGATGGCTACACCTTC
TRBJ2-1 | TRBV24-1 | once | NA | CATSDGGRSSYNEQFF | TGTGCCACCAGTGATGGGGGGAGGAGCTCCTACAATGAGCAGTTCTTC
TRBJ2-3 | TRBV18 | few | TRBD1 | CASSPPGQGSTDTQYF | TGTGCCAGCTCACCACCGGGACAGGGGAGCACAGATACGCAGTATTTT
TRBJ1-5 | TRBV7-2 | NA | TRBD1 | CASSPLRDRGNQPQHF | TGTGCCAGCAGCCCTCTCCGGGACAGGGGTAATCAGCCCCAGCATTTT
TRBJ2-2 | TRBV5-5 | NA | NA | CASSFSSGSTGELFF | TGTGCCAGCAGCTTCTCTAGTGGCTCAACCGGGGAGCTGTTTTTT
TRBJ2-1 | TRBV10-1 | NA | NA | CASSESLGSYNEQFF | TGCGCCAGCAGTGAGTCTTTAGGGAGCTACAATGAGCAGTTCTTC
TRBJ1-4 | TRBV3-1/TRBV3-2 | NA | TRBD1 | CASSHNINPRDSTNEKLFF | TGTGCCAGCAGCCACAATATCAACCCCCGGGACAGCACTAATGAAAAACTGTTTTTT
TRBJ1-4 | TRBV19 | NA | NA | CASSDRGTAGEKLFF | TGTGCCAGTAGTGACCGAGGGACGGCGGGGGAAAAACTGTTTTTT
TRBJ1-2 | TRBV5-5 | NA | NA | CASSPRGEGYGYTF | TGTGCCAGCAGCCCCAGGGGAGAGGGCTATGGCTACACCTTC
TRBJ2-3 | TRBV9 | NA | NA | CASSARLNTDTQYF | TGTGCCAGCAGCGCTCGACTTAACACAGATACGCAGTATTTT
TRBJ1-3 | TRBV28 | NA | TRBD1 | CAAGGGGNTIYF | TGTGCCGCAGGGGGCGGTGGAAACACCATATATTTT
TRBJ2-7 | TRBV7-6 | once | NA | CASSRSLRGSSYEQYF | TGTGCCAGCAGCCGTTCTTTGAGGGGGAGCTCCTACGAGCAGTACTTC
TRBJ1-1 | TRBV7-9 | NA | TRBD1 | CASSLTGGETEAFF | TGTGCCAGCAGCTTGACAGGGGGTGAAACTGAAGCTTTCTTT
TRBJ2-2 | TRBV30 | NA | TRBD2 | CAWSGLSGRDTGELFF | TGTGCCTGGAGTGGGCTTAGCGGGAGGGACACCGGGGAGCTGTTTTTT
TRBJ2-7 | TRBV5-1 | NA | TRBD2 | CASSFGLAGVSEQYF | TGCGCCAGCAGCTTCGGACTAGCGGGAGTGTCCGAGCAGTACTTC
TRBJ1-1 | TRBV12-5 | once | TRBD1 | CASGLVLDRGEAFF | TGTGCTAGTGGTTTGGTATTAGACAGGGGGGAAGCTTTCTTT
TRBJ1-1 | TRBV5-6 | NA | NA | CASSLPGGTNTEAFF | TGTGCCAGCAGCTTGCCGGGGGGAACTAACACTGAAGCTTTCTTT
TRBJ2-7 | TRBV30 | NA | NA | CAWSVRGNPYEQYF | TGTGCCTGGAGTGTACGGGGGAACCCCTACGAGCAGTACTTC
TRBJ1-4 | TRBV4-1 | NA | TRBD1 | CASSPSDRGNGKLFF | TGCGCCAGCAGCCCCTCAGACAGGGGTAATGGAAAACTGTTTTTT
TRBJ2-5 | TRBV28 | NA | NA | CASRSQETQYF | TGTGCCAGCAGATCACAAGAGACCCAGTACTTC
TRBJ2-2 | TRBV11-3 | NA | NA | CASSLGAESGELFF | TGTGCCAGCAGCTTAGGGGCAGAATCTGGGGAGCTGTTTTTT
TRBJ1-2 | TRBV4-3 | NA | NA | CASSQSTDANYGYTF | TGCGCCAGCAGCCAATCCACAGACGCTAACTATGGCTACACCTTC
TRBJ2-5 | TRBV5-8 | NA | NA | CASSLFGLADQETQYF | TGTGCCAGCAGCTTGTTTGGATTAGCGGACCAAGAGACCCAGTACTTC
TRBJ1-4 | TRBV7-9 | NA | TRBD1 | CASSLATTWTGGEKLFF | TGTGCCAGCAGCTTAGCCACAACGTGGACAGGGGGCGAAAAACTGTTTTTT
TRBJ1-1 | TRBV19 | NA | NA | CASSIDVARGTEAFF | TGTGCCAGTAGTATAGATGTGGCCAGGGGCACTGAAGCTTTCTTT
TRBJ1-4 | TRBV20-1 | NA | NA | CSAGTSEKLFF | TGCAGTGCCGGGACTTCTGAAAAACTGTTTTTT
TRBJ2-7 | TRBV5-1 | NA | NA | CASSLDLPSSYEQYF | TGCGCCAGCAGCTTGGACCTACCAAGCTCCTACGAGCAGTACTTC
TRBJ1-3 | TRBV19 | once | NA | CASQAEPGNTIYF | TGTGCCAGCCAGGCAGAGCCTGGAAACACCATATATTTT
TRBJ1-2 | TRBV6-5 | NA | NA | CASSYGGNYGYTF | TGTGCCAGCAGTTACGGGGGGAACTATGGCTACACCTTC
TRBJ2-5 | TRBV7-9 | once | TRBD1 | CASSTRTPDRNQETQYF | TGTGCCAGCAGCACGCGAACACCGGACAGGAACCAAGAGACCCAGTACTTC
TRBJ2-1 | TRBV18 | NA | TRBD1 | CASSPSGTGDSEQFF | TGTGCCAGCTCACCATCCGGGACAGGGGATAGTGAGCAGTTCTTC
TRBJ2-7 | TRBV6-2/TRBV6-3 | NA | NA | CASGPWLAETYEQYF | TGTGCCAGCGGCCCATGGCTAGCCGAAACCTACGAGCAGTACTTC
TRBJ1-2 | TRBV30 | NA | NA | CAWSILQTVSNYGYTF | TGTGCCTGGAGTATCCTCCAGACAGTCTCCAACTATGGCTACACCTTC